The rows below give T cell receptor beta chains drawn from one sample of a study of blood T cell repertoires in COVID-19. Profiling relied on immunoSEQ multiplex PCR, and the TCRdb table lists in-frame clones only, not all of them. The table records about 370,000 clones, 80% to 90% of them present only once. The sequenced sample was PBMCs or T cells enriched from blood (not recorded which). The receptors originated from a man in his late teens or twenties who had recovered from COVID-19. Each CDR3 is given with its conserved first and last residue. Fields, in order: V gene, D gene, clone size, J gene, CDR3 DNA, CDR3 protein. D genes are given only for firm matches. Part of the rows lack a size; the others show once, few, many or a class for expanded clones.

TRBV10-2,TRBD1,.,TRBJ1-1,TGCGCCACCACAGGGGGAATGAACACTGAAGCTTTCTTT,CATTGGMNTEAFF
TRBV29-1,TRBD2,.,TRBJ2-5,TGCAGCGCCCTCGGGGCTAGCGGGGCCCAGTACTTC,CSALGASGAQYF
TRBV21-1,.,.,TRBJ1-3,TGTGCCAGCAGCAAAGCGCAACAGTGCTCTGGAAACACCATATATTTT,CASSKAQQCSGNTIYF
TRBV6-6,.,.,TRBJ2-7,TGTGCCAGCAGTCCTCGGGACTCGCGGGCCTACGAGCAGTACTTC,CASSPRDSRAYEQYF
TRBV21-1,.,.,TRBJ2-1,TGTGCCAGTACGACTAGCAGGGATGAGCAGTTCTTC,CASTTSRDEQFF
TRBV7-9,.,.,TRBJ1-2,TGTGCCAGCAGCTTGGGACAATTGGCGGATGGCTACACCTTC,CASSLGQLADGYTF
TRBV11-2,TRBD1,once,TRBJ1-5,TGTGCCAGCAGCCCCGGACAGGCCTCGAAAAGGGGGAGCAATCAGCCCCAGCATTTT,CASSPGQASKRGSNQPQHF
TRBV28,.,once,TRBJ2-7,TGTGCCAGCAGTTCCCCACAGGGGGGGGTCGGGGAGCAGTACTTC,CASSSPQGGVGEQYF
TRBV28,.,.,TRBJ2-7,TGTGCCAGCCTGGCAGGACAGAGATCCTACGAGCAGTACTTC,CASLAGQRSYEQYF
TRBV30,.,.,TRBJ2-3,TGTGCCTGGAGTCTCTGGAGGGACAGTGAGGCAGATACGCAGTATTTT,CAWSLWRDSEADTQYF
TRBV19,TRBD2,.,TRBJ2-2,TGTGCCAGTAGCCGGGAGGGGAAGTACACCGGGGAGCTGTTTTTT,CASSREGKYTGELFF
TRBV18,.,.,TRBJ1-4,TGTGCCAGCTCAAGCGAAAATGAAAAACTGTTTTTT,CASSSENEKLFF
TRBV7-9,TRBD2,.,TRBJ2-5,TGTGCCAGCAGCGGTGGACTAGCGGAAGAGACCCAGTACTTC,CASSGGLAEETQYF
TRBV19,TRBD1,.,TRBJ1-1,TGTGCCAGTAGTATCTACTACAGGGGTACGAACACTGAAGCTTTCTTT,CASSIYYRGTNTEAFF
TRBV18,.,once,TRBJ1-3,TGTGCCAGCTCACCTACCTTAGACTCTGGAAACACCATATATTTT,CASSPTLDSGNTIYF
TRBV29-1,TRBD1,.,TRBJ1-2,TGCAGCGACGAGGGACAGCTTAACTATGGCTACACCTTC,CSDEGQLNYGYTF
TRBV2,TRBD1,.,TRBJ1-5,TGTGCCAGGGGGACAGGGGTGAGCAATCAGCCCCAGCATTTT,CARGTGVSNQPQHF
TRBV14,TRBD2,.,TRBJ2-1,TGTGCCAGCAGCCCCTACCGTGGGGCGGGAGGCTCCTACAATGAGCAGTTCTTC,CASSPYRGAGGSYNEQFF
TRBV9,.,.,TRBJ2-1,TGTGCCAGCAGCGTGACGGACTGGTCCTACAATGAGCAGTTCTTC,CASSVTDWSYNEQFF
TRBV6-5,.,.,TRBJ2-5,TGTGCCATTAACAGGGTAGGGCAGACCCAGTACTTC,CAINRVGQTQYF
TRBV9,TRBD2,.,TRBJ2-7,TGTGCCAGCAGCGTAGGCGGGGGGACAGAGCAGTACTTC,CASSVGGGTEQYF
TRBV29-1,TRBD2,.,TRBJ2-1,TGCAGCGTGAGACCTAGCGGGACAAACAATGAGCAGTTCTTC,CSVRPSGTNNEQFF
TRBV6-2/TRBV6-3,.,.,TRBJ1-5,TGTGCCAGCAGTTACTCGCGGGGAGGTCCCCATCAGCCCCAGCATTTT,CASSYSRGGPHQPQHF
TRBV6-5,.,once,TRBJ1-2,TGTGCCAGCAGTCGTCAGTACAGGGACTATGGCTACACCTTC,CASSRQYRDYGYTF
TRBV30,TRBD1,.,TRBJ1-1,TGTGCCTGGAGTGCAACAGGGGGCAGGACTGAAGCTTTCTTT,CAWSATGGRTEAFF
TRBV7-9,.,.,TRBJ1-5,TGTGCCAGCAGCTTAGGGCAGGTCAATCAGCCCCAGCATTTT,CASSLGQVNQPQHF
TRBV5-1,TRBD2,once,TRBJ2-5,TGCGCCAGCAGCTTTAGCGGGGCGCCCGAGGAGACCCAGTACTTC,CASSFSGAPEETQYF
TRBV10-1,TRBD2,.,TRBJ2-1,TGCGCCAGCAGTGAGTCGGCTGCTAGCGGTGCTGAGCAGTTCTTC,CASSESAASGAEQFF
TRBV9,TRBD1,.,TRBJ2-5,TGTGCCAGCAGCGTAGCCGGGGACAGGGTCCAAGAGACCCAGTACTTC,CASSVAGDRVQETQYF
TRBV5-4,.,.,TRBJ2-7,TGTGCCAGCAGTGTGTCAGGTTCCTACGAGCAGTACTTC,CASSVSGSYEQYF
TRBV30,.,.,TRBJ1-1,TGTGCCTGGAGCGGCGCTGGAGGGTTCGGTGTTACTGAAGCTTTCTTT,CAWSGAGGFGVTEAFF
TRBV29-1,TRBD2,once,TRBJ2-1,TGCAGCGTTAAAAGACTAGCGGGAGTGGCTGAGCAGTTCTTC,CSVKRLAGVAEQFF
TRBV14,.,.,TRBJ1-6,TGTGCCAGCAGCCAAGACCCCAGTCCTAATTCACCCCTCCACTTT,CASSQDPSPNSPLHF
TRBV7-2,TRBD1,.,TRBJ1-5,TGTGCCAGCAGCTTAGGAGGGGGCGTGGATCAGCCCCAGCATTTT,CASSLGGGVDQPQHF
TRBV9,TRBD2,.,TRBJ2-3,TGTGCCAGCAGCGCTTATTCAGCGGGGGGTTTAGATACGCAGTATTTT,CASSAYSAGGLDTQYF
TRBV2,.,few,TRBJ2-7,TGTGCCAGCCTGGGTCTTAGGAGCAAATCCTACGAGCAGTACTTC,CASLGLRSKSYEQYF
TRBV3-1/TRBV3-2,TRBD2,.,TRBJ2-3,TGTGCCAGCAGCCAAGACCCCGGGGGGGCGGGAACGCAGTATTTT,CASSQDPGGAGTQYF
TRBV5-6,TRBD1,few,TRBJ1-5,TGTGCCAGCAGCTCTACAGGGGGCCCATATAGCAATCAGCCCCAGCATTTT,CASSSTGGPYSNQPQHF
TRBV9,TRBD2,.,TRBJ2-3,TGTGCCAGCAGCGTAGACCCGGGGGGGCCAGATACGCAGTATTTT,CASSVDPGGPDTQYF
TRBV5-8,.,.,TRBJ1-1,TGTGCCACCTCCGACCCGGGGGGATACACTGAAGCTTTCTTT,CATSDPGGYTEAFF
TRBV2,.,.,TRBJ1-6,TGTGCCAGCAGTGATACCCCGAGGTCTCCCCTCCACTTT,CASSDTPRSPLHF
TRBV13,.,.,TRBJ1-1,TGTGCCAGCAGCTCGTACGAAGGTCGGGAGGACACTGAAGCTTTCTTT,CASSSYEGREDTEAFF
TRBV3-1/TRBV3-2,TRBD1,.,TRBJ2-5,TGTGCCAGCAGCCAACTTGGGACAGGAGGGTACGAGACCCAGTACTTC,CASSQLGTGGYETQYF
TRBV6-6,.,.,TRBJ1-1,TGTGCCAGCAGCCCGGATCGGGAGTGGACTGAAGCTTTCTTT,CASSPDREWTEAFF
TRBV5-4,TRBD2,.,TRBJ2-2,TGTGCCAGCAGCTCAACTAGCGGGGGGTACACCGGGGAGCTGTTTTTT,CASSSTSGGYTGELFF
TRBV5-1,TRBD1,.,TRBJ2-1,TGCGCCAGCAGCTTGACCATTCGGACAGGGGGGGACAATGAGCAGTTCTTC,CASSLTIRTGGDNEQFF
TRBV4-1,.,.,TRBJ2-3,TGCGCCAGCAGCCAAGATCCATCGGTAGATACGCAGTATTTT,CASSQDPSVDTQYF
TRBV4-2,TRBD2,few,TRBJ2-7,TGTGCCAGCAGCCAAGATGGCCTAGCGGGAGGGTACGAGCAGTACTTC,CASSQDGLAGGYEQYF
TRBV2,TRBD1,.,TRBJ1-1,TGTGCCAGCATTGGACAGGGGGCGGGGAACACTGAAGCTTTCTTT,CASIGQGAGNTEAFF
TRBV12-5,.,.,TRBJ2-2,TGTGCTAGTGGTTTGGTCGGGACCGGGGAGCTGTTTTTT,CASGLVGTGELFF
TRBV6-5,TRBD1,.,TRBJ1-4,TGTGCCACCCAAGGACAGGCAACTAATGAAAAACTGTTTTTT,CATQGQATNEKLFF